This T cell receptor (beta chain) originates from a study of response to subunit inactivated influenza vaccine. This clonotype showed up just a few times. What it binds is unknown. Study results and caveats: With each seasonal influenza vaccination, the authors suggested, few new T cells are recruited.

From the RT-PCR reads, TCRdb called clonotypes with MiXCR, one entry per CDR3 protein. The table shows 500,000 to 600,000 distinct CDR3 sequences, with about 17% occurring only once. CDR3 length: 17 residues. Trimming stripped 1 base from V and 5 bases from J, with 18 bases between. From germline, CDR1 is SGHAT and CDR2 FQNNGV. The sequence was collected from a man in his fifties or sixties who received an inactivated influenza vaccine. Source: CD4+ T cells sorted from PBMCs, taken about 23 months after vaccination. This rearrangement joins TRBV11-2 to TRBJ2-4; D uncertain. CDR3 region: CASSLGRTLFFENIQYF. DNA for the CDR3: TGTGCCAGCAGCTTAGGCCGGACCCTCTTTTTTGAAAACATTCAGTACTTC. The whole variable domain, filled in from reference TRBV11-2 and TRBJ2-4, reads EAGVAQSPRYKIIEKRQSVAFWCNPISGHATLYWYQQILGQGPKLLIQFQNNGVVDDSQLPKDRFSAERLKGVDSTLKIQPAKLEDSAVYLCASSLGRTLFFENIQYFGAGTRLSVL.